The rows below give T cell receptor beta chains drawn from one sample of a study of cytomegalovirus exposure and HLA in healthy donors. TCRdb's table, derived via immunoSEQ multiplex PCR, lists solely in-frame clones and lacks some. Of approximately 110,000 clones listed, about 83% were seen once; the top ten hold roughly 6.1%. Sequencing input: PBMCs. These receptors were collected from a man between 18 and 29 years old in good health and CMV-seronegative. CDR3s include the opening cysteine and the closing phenylalanine or tryptophan. D genes are given only for firm matches. Clone size is stated in some rows and not others, as once, few, many or a class when expanded.

TRBD2	.	TRBJ2-5	TRBV7-3	CASSSGRGQETQYF	TGTGCCAGCAGCTCCGGGAGGGGGCAAGAGACCCAGTACTTC
.	.	TRBJ2-7	TRBV4-3	CASSQEDVRGSYEQYF	TGCGCCAGCAGCCAGGAAGACGTACGCGGAAGTTACGAGCAGTACTTC
TRBD2	.	TRBJ2-7	TRBV2	CASSSKFLSGGAYEQYF	TGTGCCAGCAGTTCAAAGTTCCTTAGCGGGGGGGCCTACGAGCAGTACTTC
TRBD1	.	TRBJ2-7	TRBV5-4	CASSFGQGAHKQYF	TGTGCCAGCAGCTTTGGACAGGGGGCCCACAAGCAGTACTTC
TRBD1	.	TRBJ2-1	TRBV9	CASSEGDRVRGEQFF	TGTGCCAGCAGCGAGGGGGACAGGGTGAGAGGTGAGCAGTTCTTC
.	once	TRBJ1-2	TRBV5-1	CASSLDSMGYTF	TGCGCCAGCAGCTTGGATAGTATGGGCTACACCTTC
.	.	TRBJ1-1	TRBV6-1	CASTGTGDRKAFF	TGTGCCAGCACCGGAACGGGAGACCGAAAAGCTTTCTTT
.	.	TRBJ2-1	TRBV4-2	CASSQQTDPTFNEQFF	TGTGCCAGCAGCCAGCAGACAGATCCAACCTTCAATGAGCAGTTCTTC
.	.	TRBJ2-2	TRBV28	CASRTVATGELFF	TGTGCCAGCAGGACAGTGGCCACCGGGGAGCTGTTTTTT
.	few	TRBJ1-2	TRBV10-3	CAISRENYGYTF	TGTGCCATCAGCCGGGAAAACTATGGCTACACCTTC
.	few	TRBJ2-1	TRBV6-4	CASSDLPENEQFF	TGTGCCAGCAGTGATCTTCCCGAGAATGAGCAGTTCTTC
.	.	TRBJ1-2	TRBV4-3	CASSQDRTAPWGGYTF	TGCGCCAGCAGCCAAGATCGGACAGCACCCTGGGGTGGCTACACCTTC
.	.	TRBJ2-1	TRBV9	CASSVGSDEQFF	TGTGCCAGCAGCGTAGGGAGTGATGAGCAGTTCTTC
TRBD1	.	TRBJ2-3	TRBV28	CASSQPGQGDADTQYF	TGTGCCAGCAGCCAACCGGGACAGGGGGACGCAGATACGCAGTATTTT